The 28 T cell receptor beta chains listed next were all sequenced from one sample in a study of cytomegalovirus exposure and HLA in healthy donors. The PCR ran on 60 Vbeta and 13 Jbeta primers. Generated by immunoSEQ multiplex PCR, the TCRdb table keeps only in-frame clones and is missing some. Recorded for this sample: 90,000 to 130,000 clones. What was sequenced was PBMCs. All receptors derive from a man aged 35-49 years in good health and CMV-seropositive.

This chain links TRBV19 with TRBJ2-4; the D gene is possibly TRBD2 (6 bases). V was trimmed by 1 base and J by 2 bases, leaving 9 bases between them. The germline V gene encodes CDR1 LNHDA and CDR2 SQIVND (reference sequence). The CDR3 has 15 amino acids. The CDR3 loop reads CASSIGGESKNIQYF. For the CDR3, the DNA is TGTGCCAGTAGTATAGGGGGGGAGTCCAAAAACATTCAGTACTTC.

The V gene is TRBV7-9, the J gene TRBJ1-2; D is unresolved. Trimming shortened V by 8 bases and J by 0 bases, and 16 bases separated the two germline ends. CDR3 length: 15 residues. Germline-derived CDR1 and CDR2 are SEHNR and FQNEAQ (reference sequence). The CDR3 region is CASQGSGPPNYGYTF. For the CDR3, the DNA is TGTGCCAGCCAAGGAAGTGGGCCCCCTAACTATGGCTACACCTTC.

The V gene is TRBV20-1, the J gene TRBJ2-7; D not resolved. This CDR3 is built from 11 residues. The germline CDR1 and CDR2 sequences are DFQATT and SNEGSKA (reference sequence). V lost 3 bases and J 1 base, leaving 4 bases between the germline ends. As DNA, the CDR3 is TGCAGTGCTAGTCGTTCCTACGAGCAGTACTTC. Its translation: CSASRSYEQYF.

V and J are TRBV7-2 and TRBJ2-1, with D unresolved. V lost 5 bases and J lost 4, with 6 bases in between. In germline, CDR1 is SGHTA, CDR2 FQGNSA. The CDR3 runs 12 residues. CDR3 sequence (DNA): TGTGCCAGCAGCCCACAGTACAATGAGCAGTTCTTC. Amino acid sequence: CASSPQYNEQFF. Complete variable domain (other parts from reference TRBV7-2 and TRBJ2-1): GAGVSQSPSNKVTEKGKDVELRCDPISGHTALYWYRQSLGQGLEFLIYFQGNSAPDKSGLPSDRFSAERTGGSVSTLTIQRTQQEDSAVYLCASSPQYNEQFFGPGTRLTVL.

The rearrangement links TRBV6-5 to TRBJ2-1; a possible D gene is TRBD2 (5 bases). V was pared by 4 bases and J by 4 bases, with 8 bases between. The CDR3 totals 13 residues. Germline lookup yields CDR1 MNHEY and CDR2 SVGAGI. The CDR3 reads CASSSTRYNEQFF. The CDR3, as DNA: TGTGCCAGCAGTTCCACTAGATACAATGAGCAGTTCTTC.

The rearrangement links TRBV27 to TRBJ2-3, with 7 bases that match TRBD2. Germline loops: CDR1 MNHEY, CDR2 SMNVEV (reference sequence). The CDR3 is 15 residues long. V lost 6 bases and J lost 0; bases outside the gene matches: 6. The CDR3 reads CASSFSGDSTDTQYF. The CDR3 DNA reads TGTGCCAGCAGCTTCAGCGGGGATAGCACAGATACGCAGTATTTT.

The chain carries TRBV28 and TRBJ2-1; D is possibly TRBD1 (6 bases). The germline V and J ends were trimmed by 5 bases and 3 bases, with 14 bases remaining between them. The CDR3 runs 15 residues. Germline CDR1 and CDR2: MDHEN and SYDVKM. Written as DNA, the CDR3 is TGTGCCAGCAGTCAGGGGTCCTATTACTACAATGAGCAGTTCTTC. It yields the protein CASSQGSYYYNEQFF.

The J gene is TRBJ2-2, the V gene TRBV11-1, with a tentative D call TRBD2 (6 bases). V was trimmed by 8 bases and J by 5 bases, leaving 15 bases between them. The CDR3 is made up of 14 amino acids. In germline, CDR1 is SGHAT, CDR2 FQDESV (reference sequence). The CDR3 sequence is CASGRDGKTGELFF. The CDR3 DNA reads as TGTGCCAGCGGGCGGGATGGAAAAACCGGGGAGCTGTTTTTT.

V and J are TRBV11-1 and TRBJ2-5; D is undetermined. CDR3 length equals 13 residues. The germline V gene has CDR1 SGHAT and CDR2 FQDESV (reference sequence). Trimming shortened V by 5 bases and J by 6 bases, and 13 bases separated the two germline ends. CDR3 loop: CASSPPLMKTQYF. The CDR3, as DNA: TGTGCCAGCAGCCCGCCACTTATGAAGACCCAGTACTTC.

The chain links TRBV7-9 to TRBJ2-3; D is undetermined. V dropped 2 bases and J dropped 6 bases, with 6 bases sitting between them. Looked up from germline, CDR1 is SEHNR and CDR2 is FQNEAQ (reference sequence). The CDR3 is 12 residues long. Here the CDR3 reads CASSLTDDTQYF. DNA of the CDR3: TGTGCCAGCAGCTTAACAGATGATACGCAGTATTTT. Complete variable domain (other parts from reference TRBV7-9 and TRBJ2-3): DTGVSQNPRHKITKRGQNVTFRCDPISEHNRLYWYRQTLGQGPEFLTYFQNEAQLEKSRLLSDRFSAERPKGSFSTLEIQRTEQGDSAMYLCASSLTDDTQYFGPGTRLTVL.

This sequence joins TRBV7-2 and TRBJ2-7; 9 bases fit TRBD1. After removal of 6 bases from V and 4 bases from J, the junction contained 13 bases not matched to a gene. The CDR3 extends over 16 amino acids. CDR1 is SGHTA and CDR2 is FQGNSA in the germline V gene. CDR3 DNA sequence: TGTGCCAGCAGTTATTCCCCTGGGACAGGGAAATACGAGCAGTACTTC. Its protein is CASSYSPGTGKYEQYF.

Regarding this clone: Germline and junction disagree at one end, which may indicate a read error. J is TRBJ2-5 and V is TRBV7-7; 9 bases match TRBD2. CDR1 is SSHAT and CDR2 is FNYEAQ in the germline V gene (reference sequence). The CDR3 has 14 amino acids. CDR3 sequence reads: CASSFGGREETQYF. The DNA for the CDR3 is TGTGCTAGCAGCTTCGGCGGGAGGGAAGAGACCCAGTACTTC.

The chain has TRBV5-4 and TRBJ2-3; D is possibly TRBD2 (6 bases). This CDR3 has 13 amino acids. In germline, CDR1 is SGHNT, CDR2 YYREEE (reference sequence). Trimming took 2 bases from V and 4 from J, leaving 8 bases between them. CDR3 DNA: TGTGCCAGCAGCTTTGGGGGGTCAGATACGCAGTATTTT. Its translation is CASSFGGSDTQYF.

This chain links TRBV6-6 with TRBJ2-3, with 9 nucleotides matching TRBD1. The CDR3 spans 14 residues. The J segment lost 2 bases and the V segment lost 8 bases, leaving 5 bases of the junction unmatched. Per germline, CDR1 MNHNY and CDR2 SVGAGI (reference sequence). The DNA for the CDR3 is TGTGCCAGCCGACAGGGGGGGATCACAGATACGCAGTATTTT. Translating it yields CASRQGGITDTQYF.

The rearrangement links TRBV11-1 to TRBJ2-5, with TRBD2 identical over 8 bases. The CDR3 contains 17 residues. Per the germline V gene, CDR1 is SGHAT and CDR2 is FQDESV (reference sequence). V lost 1 base and J lost 5; bases outside the gene matches: 12. The CDR3 nucleotides are TGTGCCAGCAGCTTAGGCCTCGCGGGACTAGGCTCGGAGACCCAGTACTTC. Amino acids: CASSLGLAGLGSETQYF.

V gene TRBV19 combines with J gene TRBJ2-7, with 9 bases lining up with TRBD2. V shed 5 bases and J 6 bases; nucleotides not matched to a gene: 8. The germline CDR1 and CDR2 sequences are LNHDA and SQIVND (reference sequence). The CDR3 has 14 amino acids. CDR3 sequence reads: CASSWGTSSLEQYF. The CDR3 DNA is TGTGCCAGTAGTTGGGGGACTAGCTCCCTCGAGCAGTACTTC.

V and J are TRBV28 and TRBJ2-7; TRBD1 aligns across 8 bases. From germline, CDR1 is MDHEN and CDR2 SYDVKM. After removal of 5 bases from V and 7 bases from J, the junction contained 10 bases not matched to a gene. The CDR3 length is 14 residues. CDR3 bases: TGTGCCAGCAGTCTGGACAGGGCCCGCGGGGAGCAGTACTTC. Amino acids: CASSLDRARGEQYF.

The gene calls are TRBV10-1 and TRBJ2-2; TRBD1 might be the D (7 bases). V was clipped by 10 bases and J by 5 bases, with 26 bases between them. CDR1 and CDR2 from the germline V gene are WNHNN and SYGVQD (reference sequence). There are 17 residues in the CDR3. The CDR3, as DNA: TGCGCCATGAGAGGCCCCCACAGGGGAGGAAGGACCGGGGAGCTGTTTTTT. As protein: CAMRGPHRGGRTGELFF.

The rearrangement links TRBV18 to TRBJ2-7; 10 bases agree with TRBD1. J was trimmed by 0 bases and V by 4 bases; bases with no gene match: 0. The CDR3 contains 14 residues. Germline values: CDR1 KGHSH, CDR2 LQKENI. Here the CDR3 reads CASSRTGGSYEQYF. CDR3 in DNA: TGTGCCAGCTCACGGACAGGGGGCTCCTACGAGCAGTACTTC.

The genes are TRBV7-7 and TRBJ2-2; a possible D gene is TRBD1 (6 bases). CDR1 is SSHAT and CDR2 is FNYEAQ in the germline V gene (reference sequence). The V gene lost 1 base and the J gene lost 0 bases, with 12 bases spanning the gap. The CDR3 is 17 residues long. CDR3 DNA sequence: TGTGCCAGCAGCTTAGGAAGGACAGCCTCGAACACCGGGGAGCTGTTTTTT. It yields the protein CASSLGRTASNTGELFF.

The rearrangement links TRBV19 to TRBJ2-5; 7 nucleotides agree with TRBD2. CDR1 is LNHDA, CDR2 SQIVND, per germline (reference sequence). The junction had 7 bases not matched to a gene; V was cut back by 3 bases and J by 3 bases. The CDR3 spans 15 residues. The CDR3 region has the DNA TGTGCCAGTAGTATTAGGGCTAGCGGTAAAGAGACCCAGTACTTC. This encodes CASSIRASGKETQYF.

The chain is built from TRBV5-1 and TRBJ2-7; TRBD1 is a possible D gene (5 bases). The V end lost 0 bases, the J end lost 4 bases, and 11 bases lay between the germline ends. CDR1 and CDR2 from the germline V gene are SGHRS and YFSETQ. CDR3 length: 14 residues. Written as DNA, the CDR3 is TGCGCCAGCAGCTTGGCCGGCAGGGCGTACGAGCAGTACTTC. Its protein is CASSLAGRAYEQYF.

The chain uses TRBV9 and TRBJ2-7; 10 positions agree with TRBD1. V lost 0 bases and J lost 1; bases outside the gene matches: 7. Germline V gene sequence: CDR1 SGDLS, CDR2 YYNGEE. This CDR3 spans 17 amino acids. In DNA form, the CDR3 reads TGTGCCAGCAGCGTAGGGCTCCCGGGACAGGGGTCCTACGAGCAGTACTTC. Translating gives CASSVGLPGQGSYEQYF.

The chain has TRBV7-3 and TRBJ2-7, with TRBD1 as a possible D gene (5 bases). V was trimmed by 2 bases and J by 0 bases, leaving 8 bases between them. The CDR3 loop spans 14 amino acids. Germline values: CDR1 SGHTA, CDR2 FQGTGA. CDR3 amino acids: CASSLGAGSYEQYF. DNA of the CDR3: TGTGCCAGCAGCTTAGGGGCAGGCTCCTACGAGCAGTACTTC.

The J gene is TRBJ2-7, the V gene TRBV28; 10 nucleotides match TRBD1. Trimming cost V 5 bases and J 7 bases; bases outside gene matches: 11. The CDR3 spans 15 residues. Per the germline V gene, CDR1 is MDHEN and CDR2 is SYDVKM. The CDR3 DNA reads TGTGCCAGCAGTCTACTGACAGGGGGCCTCCTGGAGCAGTACTTC. It yields the protein CASSLLTGGLLEQYF.

The genes are TRBV5-1 and TRBJ1-1; 7 nucleotides align to TRBD1. After removal of 2 bases from V and 7 bases from J, the junction contained 8 bases not matched to a gene. CDR3 length: 14 amino acids. CDR1 SGHRS and CDR2 YFSETQ come from the germline V gene. This CDR3 is CASSLDRVGGEAFF. In DNA, the CDR3 is TGCGCCAGCAGCTTAGACAGGGTGGGCGGTGAAGCTTTCTTT. The entire variable domain, with the rest obtained from reference TRBV5-1 and TRBJ1-1, is as follows: KAGVTQTPRYLIKTRGQQVTLSCSPISGHRSVSWYQQTPGQGLQFLFEYFSETQRNKGNFPGRFSGRQFSNSRSEMNVSTLELGDSALYLCASSLDRVGGEAFFGQGTRLTVV.

This sequence joins TRBV28 and TRBJ1-2; 8 bases are shared with TRBD1. The CDR3 is 16 amino acids. Germline loops: CDR1 MDHEN, CDR2 SYDVKM. V gave up 1 base and J gave up 7 bases; unmatched junction bases: 11. As DNA, the CDR3 is TGTGCCAGCAGTTTATTTTTTCGAGGACAGGGTGGTGGCTACACCTTC. It codes for CASSLFFRGQGGGYTF.

The CDR3 reads CASSLEREEAFF. For the CDR3, the DNA is TGCGCCAGCAGCTTGGAGAGGGAGGAAGCTTTCTTT. V gene TRBV5-1 combines with J gene TRBJ1-1; D ambiguous. The CDR3 is made up of 12 amino acids. V dropped 0 bases and J dropped 8 bases, with 8 bases sitting between them. Per germline, CDR1 SGHRS and CDR2 YFSETQ.